This TCR beta chain originates from a study of neoadjuvant anti-PD-1 for oral cavity cancer. Method: immunoSEQ multiplex PCR; TCRdb's copy keeps in-frame clones and lacks some. Of over 15,000 clones listed, 55% to 75% are singletons. This clone was counted a few times. The trim removed 1 base at V and 3 bases at J, leaving 15 bases unmatched. Germline V gene lookup returns CDR1 MNHNS and CDR2 SASEGT. CDR3 length equals 18 residues. The rearrangement uses TRBV6-1 and TRBJ2-7; 7 nucleotides match TRBD1. The receptor was isolated from a person aged 40 to 85 with oral cavity squamous cell carcinoma. This material consisted of PBMCs, taken before nivolumab (anti-PD-1) treatment. The CDR3 sequence: CASSEGPLGGLGLYEQYF. Written as DNA, the CDR3 is TGTGCCAGCAGTGAAGGGCCTTTAGGGGGCCTAGGTCTCTACGAGCAGTACTTC.